The next 25 T cell receptor beta chains were all read from a single sample in a study of cytomegalovirus exposure and HLA in healthy donors. The PCR contained 60 Vbeta and 13 Jbeta primers. The data were produced by immunoSEQ multiplex PCR, yet TCRdb's version contains in-frame clones alone and is incomplete. The table has 250,000 to 350,000 clones, around 66% seen once. The sample consisted of PBMCs. These receptors were collected from a female donor in good health and CMV-seronegative.

CDR3: CASSLGIRVEQFF. CDR3 coding DNA: TGTGCCAGCAGTTTAGGTATCCGAGTTGAGCAGTTCTTC. The rearrangement joins TRBV27 to TRBJ2-1, with D hard to call. This CDR3 comprises 13 residues. Germline CDR1 reads MNHEY; CDR2 reads SMNVEV (reference sequence). V lost 2 bases, J lost 9 bases, and 11 bases lay in between.

J is TRBJ2-2 and V is TRBV5-6; 12 positions agree with TRBD2. Per the germline V gene, CDR1 is SGHDT and CDR2 is YYEEEE. CDR3 length: 18 amino acids. Trimming took 3 bases from V and 1 from J; bases not matched to a gene: 7. CDR3 in amino acids: CASSSLAGGPKNTGELFF. The CDR3 DNA is TGTGCCAGCAGCTCACTAGCGGGAGGCCCAAAGAACACCGGGGAGCTGTTTTTT.

This clone has only a few counts. The chain recombines TRBV5-4 with TRBJ1-2; D is perhaps TRBD1 (5 bases). CDR3 length equals 14 residues. Germline V CDR1 and CDR2: SGHNT, YYREEE (reference sequence). V lost 2 bases and J lost 2, with 10 bases in between. This CDR3 reads CASSLPGINYGYTF. The CDR3 DNA is TGTGCCAGCAGCTTACCAGGGATAAACTATGGCTACACCTTC.

This chain joins TRBV5-1 and TRBJ2-7; 9 nucleotides align to TRBD2. The CDR3 has 14 residues. CDR1 and CDR2 from the germline V gene are SGHRS and YFSETQ. V shed 1 base, J shed 4 bases, and the junction held 3 bases outside the gene matches. The CDR3 coding sequence is TGCGCCAGCAGCTTGAGTAGCGGGGGTTACGAGCAGTACTTC. It codes for CASSLSSGGYEQYF.

This clone has only one observation. The rearrangement uses TRBV28 and TRBJ1-4, with D unclear. Germline CDR1 is MDHEN and CDR2 is SYDVKM. Trimming cost V 2 bases and J 5 bases, with 12 bases left between them. CDR3 length equals 15 residues. CDR3 sequence: CASSLLPGRNEKLFF. The CDR3 DNA reads TGTGCCAGCAGTTTACTTCCGGGGAGGAATGAAAAACTGTTTTTT.

The chain combines TRBV6-1 with TRBJ2-5; 8 bases are a match to TRBD2. The end of the DNA is better explained by TRBJ2-7, so the J call may be wrong. CDR1 MNHNS and CDR2 SASEGT come from the germline V gene. The CDR3 runs to 15 residues. In DNA form, the CDR3 reads TGTGCCAGCAGTGAAGAGAGCGGGAGCGGTTACGAGCAGTACTTC. Translating gives CASSEESGSGYEQYF.

The chain couples TRBV28 to TRBJ2-4; D uncertain. The CDR3 has 16 residues. Per the germline V gene, CDR1 is MDHEN and CDR2 is SYDVKM. The V gene lost 4 bases and the J gene lost 1 base, with 14 bases spanning the gap. The CDR3 protein is CASSSSGKPAKNIQYF. The CDR3 DNA is TGTGCCAGCAGTTCATCAGGCAAACCGGCCAAAAACATTCAGTACTTC.

The V call is TRBV5-6, the J call TRBJ2-7, with D possibly TRBD2 on 5 matching bases. In germline, CDR1 is SGHDT, CDR2 YYEEEE. V was trimmed by 2 bases and J by 2 bases, leaving 11 bases between them. The CDR3 runs to 14 residues. For the CDR3, the DNA is TGTGCCAGCAGCTTCGTGACTACGGCCTACGAGCAGTACTTC. It yields the protein CASSFVTTAYEQYF. The full variable domain, completed using reference TRBV5-6 and TRBJ2-7, is DAGVTQSPTHLIKTRGQQVTLRCSPKSGHDTVSWYQQALGQGPQFIFQYYEEEERQRGNFPDRFSGHQFPNYSSELNVNALLLGDSALYLCASSFVTTAYEQYFGPGTRLTVT.

The chain joins TRBV14 to TRBJ2-3; tentatively, D is TRBD1 (5 bases). There are 14 residues in the CDR3. Germline-derived CDR1 and CDR2 are SGHDN and FVKESK. Deletions cut 0 bases from V and 6 bases from J, with 10 bases between. The CDR3 loop reads CASSQDRGGDTQYF. The CDR3 region has the DNA TGTGCCAGCAGCCAAGATAGGGGTGGCGATACGCAGTATTTT.

The rearrangement uses TRBV6-4 and TRBJ2-1; 8 nucleotides line up with TRBD2. The germline V gene encodes CDR1 MRHNA and CDR2 SNTAGT. The junction had 8 bases not matched to a gene; V was cut back by 2 bases and J by 8 bases. The CDR3 totals 15 residues. In nucleotides, the CDR3 is TGTGCCAGCAGTGACATCGGGAGGGCCCGGGATGAGCAGTTCTTC. This gives the protein CASSDIGRARDEQFF.

This sequence joins TRBV11-3 and TRBJ1-3; D is undetermined. This CDR3 is 12 amino acids long. V was clipped by 2 bases and J by 8 bases, with 7 bases between them. The V gene's germline CDR1 is SGHNT and CDR2 YENEEA. The CDR3 region has the DNA TGTGCCAGCAGCTTAATCCGGGACACCATATATTTT. It encodes CASSLIRDTIYF.

This clone was counted between two and nine times. The chain links TRBV11-3 to TRBJ1-1; D gene unclear. The V end lost 1 base, the J end lost 8 bases, and 11 bases lay between the germline ends. The CDR3 has 13 residues. Germline CDR1 and CDR2: SGHNT and YENEEA. The CDR3 here is CASSLVFEFEAFF. In DNA, the CDR3 is TGTGCCAGCAGCTTAGTTTTTGAGTTCGAAGCTTTCTTT.

This chain joins TRBV28 and TRBJ2-2; D gene uncertain. Deletions cut 6 bases from V and 4 bases from J, with 24 bases between. This CDR3 is 18 amino acids long. Germline V lookup: CDR1 MDHEN, CDR2 SYDVKM. The CDR3 reads CASSPSRVFSAGTGELFF. CDR3 bases: TGTGCCAGCAGCCCGTCCAGAGTTTTTTCTGCAGGCACCGGGGAGCTGTTTTTT.

This clone showed up just a few times. J is TRBJ2-4 and V is TRBV29-1, with D unclear. The CDR3 contains 14 residues. Germline assignment: CDR1 SQVTM and CDR2 ANQGSEA. The V gene lost 7 bases and the J gene lost 0 bases, with 13 bases spanning the gap. CDR3 sequence (DNA): TGCAGCGCTGAGACTGACCTAGCCAAAAACATTCAGTACTTC. It is translated as CSAETDLAKNIQYF.

This chain links TRBV28 with TRBJ2-3; 12 bases align to TRBD2. Germline CDR1 is MDHEN and CDR2 is SYDVKM. V shed 2 bases and J 3 bases; nucleotides not matched to a gene: 9. The CDR3 totals 18 residues. CDR3 region: CASSLLWLAGGITDTQYF. CDR3 nucleotide sequence: TGTGCCAGCAGTTTACTGTGGCTAGCGGGAGGGATTACAGATACGCAGTATTTT.

This chain links TRBV19 with TRBJ1-5; 7 nucleotides align to TRBD1. The V gene's germline CDR1 is LNHDA and CDR2 SQIVND (reference sequence). This CDR3 is 16 amino acids long. The V gene end was trimmed by 3 bases and the J gene end by 7 bases; junction bases not matched to a gene: 12. The CDR3 coding sequence is TGTGCCAGTAGTATTCCGGGAGGGGGCTTTGAACAGCCCCAGCATTTT. Protein sequence: CASSIPGGGFEQPQHF. The full variable domain, rest sourced from reference TRBV19 and TRBJ1-5, is DGGITQSPKYLFRKEGQNVTLSCEQNLNHDAMYWYRQDPGQGLRLIYYSQIVNDFQKGDIAEGYSVSREKKESFPLTVTSAQKNPTAFYLCASSIPGGGFEQPQHFGDGTRLSIL.

This sequence joins TRBV4-2 and TRBJ2-3; TRBD2 matches 9 bases. Trimming at V came to 4 bases and at J to 2 bases, leaving 10 bases not matched to a gene. The CDR3 is made up of 17 amino acids. Germline assignment: CDR1 LGHNA and CDR2 YNFKEQ. The CDR3 is CASSPRLAEPPTDTQYF. The CDR3 coding sequence is TGTGCCAGCAGCCCTCGACTAGCGGAGCCCCCCACAGATACGCAGTATTTT.

This clone was found a few times. The J gene is TRBJ2-7, the V gene TRBV4-1, with TRBD2 identical over 12 bases. The J segment lost 3 bases and the V segment lost 8 bases, leaving 20 bases of the junction unmatched. CDR1 is MGHRA and CDR2 is YSYEKL in the germline V gene. CDR3 length: 19 amino acids. The CDR3 protein is CASRRHLPGLAGSFYEQYF. CDR3 in DNA: TGCGCCAGCCGCCGACATCTGCCAGGACTAGCGGGATCATTCTACGAGCAGTACTTC.

This clone has only a few counts. V usage is TRBV7-6 and J usage is TRBJ2-1; TRBD1 matches at 10 bases. Germline V gene sequence: CDR1 SGHVS, CDR2 FNYEAQ. J was trimmed by 6 bases and V by 0 bases; bases with no gene match: 2. The CDR3 spans 15 residues. The chain's CDR3 is CASSLAGTGVNEQFF. CDR3 bases: TGTGCCAGCAGCTTAGCCGGGACAGGGGTCAATGAGCAGTTCTTC.

This clone was seen only a few times. The chain carries TRBV6-5 and TRBJ1-4; D unclear. The CDR3 length is 15 residues. Germline assignment: CDR1 MNHEY and CDR2 SVGAGI. With 5 bases removed from V and 4 bases from J, the gap between germline ends came to 14 bases. The CDR3 region is CASSAVEAGNEKLFF. In nucleotides, the CDR3 is TGTGCCAGCAGTGCGGTAGAGGCCGGTAATGAAAAACTGTTTTTT.

Only a few counts were recorded for this clone. The V and J genes are TRBV4-2 and TRBJ2-5, with 10 bases lining up with TRBD1. The end of the DNA aligns better with TRBJ2-7, so the J call may be wrong. Germline loops: CDR1 LGHNA, CDR2 YNFKEQ. The length of the CDR3 is 14 residues. The CDR3 nucleotides are TGTGCCAGCTGGGGGGGACAGGGGTCTCACGAGCAGTACTTC. Encoded protein: CASWGGQGSHEQYF.

The chain is built from TRBV18 and TRBJ2-3; the D gene is possibly TRBD1 (5 bases). Germline V lookup: CDR1 KGHSH, CDR2 LQKENI. The CDR3 runs to 16 residues. V was pared by 6 bases and J by 0 bases, with 16 bases between. The CDR3 loop is CASSGQGGHSTDTQYF. CDR3 coding DNA: TGTGCCAGCTCCGGGCAGGGCGGACATAGCACAGATACGCAGTATTTT.

The rearrangement uses TRBV10-1 and TRBJ2-1; 13 positions agree with TRBD2. The CDR3 has 16 residues. V lost 4 bases and J lost 4; bases outside the gene matches: 4. The V gene's germline CDR1 is WNHNN and CDR2 SYGVQD (reference sequence). The CDR3 region is CASSGTSGSGYNEQFF. The CDR3 nucleotides are TGCGCCAGCAGTGGGACTAGCGGGAGTGGGTACAATGAGCAGTTCTTC.

This clone is termed medium-sized. This chain uses TRBV7-2 with TRBJ2-7; 10 bases are a match to TRBD2. The CDR3 runs to 15 residues. CDR1 and CDR2 (germline): SGHTA, FQGNSA. V lost 5 bases and J lost 6; bases outside the gene matches: 10. The CDR3 DNA is TGTGCCAGCAGCCCCCCCCTAGCGGGAGCACCCGAGCAGTACTTC. Its translation: CASSPPLAGAPEQYF. Complete variable domain (other parts from reference TRBV7-2 and TRBJ2-7): GAGVSQSPSNKVTEKGKDVELRCDPISGHTALYWYRQSLGQGLEFLIYFQGNSAPDKSGLPSDRFSAERTGGSVSTLTIQRTQQEDSAVYLCASSPPLAGAPEQYFGPGTRLTVT.

This clone is a singleton in its sample. The DNA of the CDR3 is TGCGCCAGCAGCCCAAGAGAGGGCGGATACGAGCAGTACTTC. Its protein is CASSPREGGYEQYF. The chain combines TRBV5-1 with TRBJ2-5; possible D gene TRBD2, 5 bases. With the DNA end fitting TRBJ2-7 better, the J assignment may be wrong. This CDR3 is built from 14 residues. Germline V gene lookup returns CDR1 SGHRS and CDR2 YFSETQ.